The present T cell receptor beta chain was sequenced within a study of shared clonotypes between healthy human individuals. With regard to this clone: The antigen is undetermined.

Participating donors were healthy, HIV-negative adults free of recent acute infections or vaccinations. Caucasian adults residing in Nashville, Tennessee made up all the donors. A 200 ng quantity of DNA, roughly 30,000 T cell genomes, went into the sorted-subset replicate PCRs. TCRdb's copy holds only in-frame clones and misses some; the assay was immunoSEQ multiplex PCR. There are more than 2,000,000 clones in the sample; approximately 90% occur only once, and roughly 0.15% lies in the top ten. Study conclusions and caveats: On the whole, naive subsets had larger estimated richness than memory subsets had.

Sequencing was done on a sample of naive CD4+ T cells sorted from blood. Subset meaning: CD45RA+ positively selected. The TCR comes from a young man in good health.

The CDR3 region is CASIGGLNTGELFF. Here the CDR3 DNA reads TGCGCCAGCATAGGGGGGCTTAACACCGGGGAGCTGTTTTTT. The chain uses TRBV10-2 and TRBJ2-2; D tentatively fits TRBD1 or TRBD2 (6 bases each). Germline loops: CDR1 WSHSY, CDR2 SAAADI. Trimming shortened V by 7 bases and J by 2 bases, and 11 bases separated the two germline ends. The CDR3 loop spans 14 amino acids.